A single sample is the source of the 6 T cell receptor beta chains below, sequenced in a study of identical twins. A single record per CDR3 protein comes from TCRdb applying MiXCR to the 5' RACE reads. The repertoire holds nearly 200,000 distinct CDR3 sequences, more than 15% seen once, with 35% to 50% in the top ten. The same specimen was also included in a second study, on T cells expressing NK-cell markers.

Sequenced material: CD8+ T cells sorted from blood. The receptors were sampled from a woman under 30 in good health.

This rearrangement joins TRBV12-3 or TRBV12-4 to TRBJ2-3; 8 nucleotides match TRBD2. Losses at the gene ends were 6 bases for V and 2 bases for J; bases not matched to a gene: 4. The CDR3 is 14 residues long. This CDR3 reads CASSASGYTDTQYF. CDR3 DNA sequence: TGTGCCAGCAGCGCTAGCGGGTACACAGATACGCAGTATTTT.

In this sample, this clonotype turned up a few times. The CDR3 bases are TGTGCCAGCAAAATGGTAGCCGAGACGGCGAAAAACATTCAGTACTTC. Translating it yields CASKMVAETAKNIQYF. The rearrangement uses TRBV2 and TRBJ2-4; D not resolved. V dropped 7 bases and J dropped 4 bases, with 20 bases sitting between them. The CDR3 extends over 16 amino acids. Germline V gives CDR1 SNHLY, CDR2 FYNNEI.

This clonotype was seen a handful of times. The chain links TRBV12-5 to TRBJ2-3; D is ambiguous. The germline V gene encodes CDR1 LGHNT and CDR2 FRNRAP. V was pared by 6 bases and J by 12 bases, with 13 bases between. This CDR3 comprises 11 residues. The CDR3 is CASGPSAVQYF. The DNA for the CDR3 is TGTGCTAGTGGACCCTCGGCCGTCCAGTATTTT.

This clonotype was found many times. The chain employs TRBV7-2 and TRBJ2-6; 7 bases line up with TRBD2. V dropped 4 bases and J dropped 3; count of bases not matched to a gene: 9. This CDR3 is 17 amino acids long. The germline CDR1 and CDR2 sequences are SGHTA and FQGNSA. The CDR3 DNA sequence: TGTGCCAGCAGCTCACGACCCGCGGGAGATGGGGCCAACGTCCTGACTTTC. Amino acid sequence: CASSSRPAGDGANVLTF. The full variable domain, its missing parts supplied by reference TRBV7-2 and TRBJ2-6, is GAGVSQSPSNKVTEKGKDVELRCDPISGHTALYWYRQSLGQGLEFLIYFQGNSAPDKSGLPSDRFSAERTGGSVSTLTIQRTQQEDSAVYLCASSSRPAGDGANVLTFGAGSRLTVL.

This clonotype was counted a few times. This CDR3 reads CAWDRGRRDTEAFF. CDR3 bases: TGTGCCTGGGACAGGGGGCGTCGGGACACTGAAGCTTTCTTT. The chain carries TRBV30 and TRBJ1-1; 10 bases map to TRBD1. V gave up 5 bases and J gave up 3 bases; unmatched junction bases: 6. The CDR3 consists of 14 residues. CDR1 GTSNPN and CDR2 SVGIG come from the germline V gene (reference sequence).

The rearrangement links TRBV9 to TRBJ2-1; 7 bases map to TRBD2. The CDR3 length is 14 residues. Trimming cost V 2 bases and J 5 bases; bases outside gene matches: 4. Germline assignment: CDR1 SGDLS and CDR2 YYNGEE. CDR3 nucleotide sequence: TGTGCCAGCAGCGTGGCTAGCGGAAACAATGAGCAGTTCTTC. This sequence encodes CASSVASGNNEQFF.